Each of the 4 T cell receptor beta chains below was sequenced from the same sample in a study of memory CD4+ T cells and cytomegalovirus serostatus. Profiled with immunoSEQ multiplex PCR; TCRdb holds only in-frame clones, not every one. The sample holds about 56,000 clones; 60% to 75% are singletons and the top ten take under 3%. The sort gate was single viable CD3+CD4+CD8-CD45RO+ cells for memory CD4+ T cells. The sequencing input was memory CD4+ T cells from blood. All receptors derive from an adult in good health and CMV-seropositive.

The chain couples TRBV19 to TRBJ1-5; D is uncertain. Germline lookup yields CDR1 LNHDA and CDR2 SQIVND (reference sequence). V shed 0 bases and J shed 5 bases, with 2 bases lying between them. The CDR3 has 12 amino acids. Written as DNA, the CDR3 is TGTGCCAGTAGTATAGATTATCAGCCCCAGCATTTT. Encoded protein: CASSIDYQPQHF.

The chain couples TRBV19 to TRBJ2-2; 10 nucleotides match TRBD2. The CDR3 length is 15 residues. V lost 6 bases, J lost 6 bases, and 7 bases stayed unmatched. CDR1 LNHDA and CDR2 SQIVND come from the germline V gene (reference sequence). The CDR3 region is CASRRVAGGSGELFF. DNA for the CDR3: TGTGCCAGTAGAAGAGTAGCGGGAGGTTCCGGGGAGCTGTTTTTT.

This clone was picked up a small number of times. The J gene is TRBJ2-7, the V gene TRBV19, with unresolved D. CDR1 is LNHDA and CDR2 is SQIVND in the germline V gene (reference sequence). The CDR3 has 14 residues. V lost 5 bases and J lost 6, with 17 bases in between. In DNA form, the CDR3 reads TGTGCCAGTAGTCCCCGGAGTATTCCGGGCGAGCAGTACTTC. This translates into CASSPRSIPGEQYF. The full variable domain, rest sourced from reference TRBV19 and TRBJ2-7, is DGGITQSPKYLFRKEGQNVTLSCEQNLNHDAMYWYRQDPGQGLRLIYYSQIVNDFQKGDIAEGYSVSREKKESFPLTVTSAQKNPTAFYLCASSPRSIPGEQYFGPGTRLTVT.

This chain joins TRBV9 and TRBJ1-4; TRBD1 aligns across 7 bases. V shed 4 bases and J 9 bases; nucleotides not matched to a gene: 12. CDR1 is SGDLS, CDR2 YYNGEE, per germline. CDR3 length: 15 amino acids. The CDR3 is CASSSQGGFSQKLFF. CDR3 nucleotides: TGTGCCAGCAGCTCCCAGGGGGGTTTCTCCCAAAAACTGTTTTTT.